The present TCR beta chain was sequenced within a study of T cells in narcolepsy. The assay was immunoSEQ multiplex PCR, and TCRdb's table has in-frame clones only and misses some. The table has some 25,000 clones, 75% to 90% seen once. This CDR3 comprises 12 residues. Germline CDR1 ENHRY, CDR2 SYGVKD. The V end was cut by 10 bases, the J end by 6 bases, with 13 bases between. In regard to this clone: Its cognate antigen is unknown.

Study-level findings and limits: Healthy controls reportedly lacked the autoreactive clonotypes serially found in patients' blood. Comparing one patient's CSF and blood CD4+ clonotypes highlighted HCRT- and TRIB2-specific autoreactive clonotypes.

The chain combines TRBV10-3 with TRBJ2-1; a possible D gene is TRBD2 (6 bases). This sequence was found in a human donor with narcolepsy. The material sequenced was CD45RA- memory CD4+ T cells from PBMCs. The CDR3 reads CASRREVNEQFF. CDR3 coding DNA: TGTGCCAGCCGTAGGGAGGTCAATGAGCAGTTCTTC.